This TCR beta chain was identified in a study of blood T cell repertoires in COVID-19. The germline gives CDR1 MDHEN, CDR2 SYDVKM. V gave up 6 bases and J gave up 6 bases; unmatched junction bases: 13. The CDR3 contains 15 residues. TCRdb keeps only in-frame clones here, not all; method: immunoSEQ multiplex PCR. The repertoire includes 250,000 or so clones, about 83% of them detected once, and 3.6% sits in the top ten. Participants were aged about 18 to 100 years from roughly 25 US areas. No more than 2 weeks before study entry, exposed participants had met a case of COVID-19. The TCR sequence derives from a woman aged 40 to 49 who had been exposed to COVID-19. The V gene is TRBV28, the J gene TRBJ2-7, with 8 bases lining up with TRBD1. The sample was PBMCs or T cells enriched from blood (not recorded which). CDR3 sequence reads: CASSPGQAGMSEQYF. The CDR3 DNA reads TGTGCCAGCAGCCCGGGACAGGCTGGTATGTCCGAGCAGTACTTC.